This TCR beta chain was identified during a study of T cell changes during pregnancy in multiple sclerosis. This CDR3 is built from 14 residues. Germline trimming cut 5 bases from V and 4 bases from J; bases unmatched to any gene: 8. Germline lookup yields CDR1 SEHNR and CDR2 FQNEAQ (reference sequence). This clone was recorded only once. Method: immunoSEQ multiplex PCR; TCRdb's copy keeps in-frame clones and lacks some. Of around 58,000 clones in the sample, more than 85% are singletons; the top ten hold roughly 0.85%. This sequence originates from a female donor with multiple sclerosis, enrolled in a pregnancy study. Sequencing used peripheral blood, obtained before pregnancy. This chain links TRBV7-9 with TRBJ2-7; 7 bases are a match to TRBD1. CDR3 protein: CASSPEDRHYEQYF. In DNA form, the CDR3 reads TGTGCCAGCAGCCCCGAGGACAGGCATTACGAGCAGTACTTC.